This T cell receptor (beta chain) was captured in a study of blood T cell repertoires in COVID-19. Germline values: CDR1 SNHLY, CDR2 FYNNEI. The length of the CDR3 is 15 residues. Note on this clone: A junction boundary mismatches the germline segment, possibly from a read error.

The assay was immunoSEQ multiplex PCR, and TCRdb's table has in-frame clones only and misses some. The sample contains around 500,000 clones, over 75% of which appear only once. The sequence came from a woman aged 40 to 50 who had recovered from COVID-19. Sequencing was carried out using PBMCs or T cells enriched from blood (not recorded which). This chain connects TRBV2 to TRBJ2-7; TRBD2 matches 7 bases. The CDR3 reads CASSALGGDSSEQYF. CDR3 in DNA: TGTGCCAGCAGCGCCCTGGGGGGGGATTCCTCCGAGCAGTACTTC.